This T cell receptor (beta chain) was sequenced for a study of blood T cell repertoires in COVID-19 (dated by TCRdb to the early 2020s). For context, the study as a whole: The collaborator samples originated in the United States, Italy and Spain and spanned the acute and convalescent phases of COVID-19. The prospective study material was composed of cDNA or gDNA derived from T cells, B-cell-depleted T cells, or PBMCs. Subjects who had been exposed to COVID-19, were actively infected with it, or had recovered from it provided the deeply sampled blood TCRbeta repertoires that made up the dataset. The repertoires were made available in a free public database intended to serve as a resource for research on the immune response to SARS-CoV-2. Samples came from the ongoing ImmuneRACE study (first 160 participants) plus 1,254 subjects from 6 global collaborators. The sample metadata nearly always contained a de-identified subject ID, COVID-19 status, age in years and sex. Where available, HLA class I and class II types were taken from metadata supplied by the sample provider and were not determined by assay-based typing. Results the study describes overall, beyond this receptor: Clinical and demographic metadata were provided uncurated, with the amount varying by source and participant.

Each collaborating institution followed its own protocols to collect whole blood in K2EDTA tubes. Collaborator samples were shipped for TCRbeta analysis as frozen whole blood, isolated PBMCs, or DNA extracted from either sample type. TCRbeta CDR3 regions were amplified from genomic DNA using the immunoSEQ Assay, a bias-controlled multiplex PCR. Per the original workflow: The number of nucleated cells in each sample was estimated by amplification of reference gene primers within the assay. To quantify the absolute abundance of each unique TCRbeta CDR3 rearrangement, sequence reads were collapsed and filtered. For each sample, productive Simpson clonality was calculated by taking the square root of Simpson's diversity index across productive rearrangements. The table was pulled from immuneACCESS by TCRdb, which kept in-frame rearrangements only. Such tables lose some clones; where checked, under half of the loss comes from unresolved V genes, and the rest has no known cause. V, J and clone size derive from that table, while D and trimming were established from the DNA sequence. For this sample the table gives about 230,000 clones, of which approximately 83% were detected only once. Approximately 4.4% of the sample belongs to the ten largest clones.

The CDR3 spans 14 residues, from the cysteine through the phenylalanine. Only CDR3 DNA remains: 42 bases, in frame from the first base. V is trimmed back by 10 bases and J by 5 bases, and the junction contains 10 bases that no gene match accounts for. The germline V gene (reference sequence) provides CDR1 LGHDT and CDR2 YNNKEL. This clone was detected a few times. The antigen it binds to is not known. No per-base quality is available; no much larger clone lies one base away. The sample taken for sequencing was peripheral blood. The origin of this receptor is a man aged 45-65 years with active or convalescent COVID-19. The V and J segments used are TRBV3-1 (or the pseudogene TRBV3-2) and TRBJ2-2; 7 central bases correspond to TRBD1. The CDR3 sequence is CATTKGARTGELFF. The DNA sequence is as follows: TGTGCCACCACAAAGGGGGCAAGGACCGGGGAGCTGTTTTTT.